The TCR beta chain described here comes from a study of T-cell reconstitution after alpha-beta-depleted transplantation in children (dated by TCRdb to about 2016). Notes on the research overall: T-cell immune reconstitution after TCRalphabeta/CD19-depleted allogeneic hematopoietic cell transplantation in children was quantitatively tracked in the study by means of TCR repertoire profiling. Summary of the overall study and its limitations: Over the following months the frequencies of hyperexpanded clones went down, and after one year T-cell counts and TCRbeta diversity were mostly credited to newly produced T cells. The high TCRbeta diversity at day 60 in some patients was ascribed to recipient T cells and intrathymic progenitors that had survived conditioning. About two months after transplant, the apparently early recovery of alphabetaT-cell counts reportedly depended on just several hundred clones that had expanded rapidly and came from non-depleted graft cells.

What this sample's treatment or condition label stands for: allogeneic hematopoietic cell transplantation with graft depleted of TCRalphabeta T cells and CD19 B cells. Transplant recipients were children who received TCRalphabeta/CD19-depleted allogeneic hematopoietic cell grafts. Concerning this clonotype: This clone's antigen is unknown. Per-base qualities were not stored, and no clone one base away is much larger.

Libraries were constructed by PCR. Sequencing was carried out with an Illumina HiSeq 2500. To normalize quantification of the TCRbeta repertoire, the TCR libraries were built with molecular barcoding that relied on unique molecular identifiers. TCRdb ran its own pipeline on the public reads, namely fastp trimming at Q25 and MiXCR clone calling, and kept in-frame beta chains. Every distinct CDR3 protein forms one entry, paired with its most common genes and DNA. The sample includes more than 120,000 distinct CDR3 sequences, with 8.5% to 10% observed a single time. About a sixth of the sample goes to the ten largest clones. Trimming takes 5 bases from V and 0 bases from J, and the germline ends sit 8 bases apart. The CDR1 and CDR2 encoded by the germline V gene (reference sequence) are LNHNV and YYDKDF. Its CDR3 holds 15 amino acids, cysteine through phenylalanine. Only CDR3 DNA is held: 45 bases, read in frame from base 1.

The rearrangement combines TRBV15 with TRBJ2-6; D gene: possibly TRBD2, on 6 matching bases. The sequencing here drew on PBMCs, mostly from graft donor cells, taken 180 days after TCRalphabeta/CD19-depleted stem cell transplant. This receptor was obtained from a female patient under 10 years old who had a stem cell transplant for congenital amegakaryocytic thrombocytopenia, so the T cells may come from the graft donor. CDR3 sequence: CATSREHSGANVLTF. The nucleotides read TGTGCCACCAGCCGGGAGCACTCTGGGGCCAACGTCCTGACTTTC. With the portions outside the CDR3 filled from the reference TRBV15 and TRBJ2-6 genes, the complete variable region becomes DAMVIQNPRYQVTQFGKPVTLSCSQTLNHNVMYWYQQKSSQAPKLLFHYYDKDFNNEADTPDNFQSRRPNTSFCFLDIRSPGLGDTAMYLCATSREHSGANVLTFGAGSRLTVL.